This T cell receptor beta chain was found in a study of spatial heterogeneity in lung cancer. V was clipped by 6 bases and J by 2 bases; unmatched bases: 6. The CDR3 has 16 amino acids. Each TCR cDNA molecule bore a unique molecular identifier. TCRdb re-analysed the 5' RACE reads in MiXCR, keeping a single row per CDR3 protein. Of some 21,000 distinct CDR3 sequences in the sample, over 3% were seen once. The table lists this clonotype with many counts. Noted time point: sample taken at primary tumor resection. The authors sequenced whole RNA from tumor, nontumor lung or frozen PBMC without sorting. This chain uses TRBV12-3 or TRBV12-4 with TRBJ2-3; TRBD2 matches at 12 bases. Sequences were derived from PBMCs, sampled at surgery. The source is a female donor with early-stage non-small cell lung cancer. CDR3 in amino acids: CASRAGLAGLTDTQYF. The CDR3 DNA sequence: TGTGCCAGCAGAGCTGGACTAGCGGGGCTCACAGATACGCAGTATTTT.